This T cell receptor beta chain was sequenced in a study of ipilimumab plus nivolumab after autologous stem cell transplantation. At the level of the study: Typical patient got roughly 5 ipilimumab doses and roughly 8 nivolumab doses (median). DLBCL patients had primary refractory or relapsed disease. Whole-study results and caveats: Per the authors, repertoire, Treg and microbiota data justify further study.

About this clone: What it binds is unknown.

Here immunoSEQ multiplex PCR was the method, and the copy in TCRdb shows in-frame clones only, minus some. The sample has roughly 20,000 clones; 70% to 80% are singletons. Germline V gives CDR1 MGHRA, CDR2 YSYEKL. With V trimmed by 5 bases and J by 5 bases, 10 bases remained unmatched. The CDR3 runs to 15 residues. Starting 14 to 28 days after autologous transplant, ipilimumab 1 mg/kg was given. The material was PBMCs, obtained in a trial of ipilimumab plus nivolumab as post-transplant consolidation. This sequence joins TRBV4-1 and TRBJ2-5; 8 bases map to TRBD2. This clonotype originated in a male donor with diffuse large B-cell lymphoma. CDR3 protein: CASSRGTRTLETQYF. CDR3 DNA sequence: TGCGCCAGCAGCAGAGGGACTAGAACTCTTGAGACCCAGTACTTC.